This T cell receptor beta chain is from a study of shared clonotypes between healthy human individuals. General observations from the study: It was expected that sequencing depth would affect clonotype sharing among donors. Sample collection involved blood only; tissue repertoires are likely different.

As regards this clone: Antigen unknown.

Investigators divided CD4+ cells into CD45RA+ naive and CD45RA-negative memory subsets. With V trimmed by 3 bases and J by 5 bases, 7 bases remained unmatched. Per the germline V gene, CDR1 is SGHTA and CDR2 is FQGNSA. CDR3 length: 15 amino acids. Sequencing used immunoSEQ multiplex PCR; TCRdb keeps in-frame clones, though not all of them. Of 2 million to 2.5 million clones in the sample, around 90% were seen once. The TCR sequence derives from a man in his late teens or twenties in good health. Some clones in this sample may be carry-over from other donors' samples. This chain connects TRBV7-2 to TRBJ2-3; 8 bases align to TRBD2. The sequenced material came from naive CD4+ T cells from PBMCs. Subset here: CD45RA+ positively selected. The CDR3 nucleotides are TGTGCCAGCAGCTTCGGGACGGCGGGGGGAGATACGCAGTATTTT. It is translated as CASSFGTAGGDTQYF.